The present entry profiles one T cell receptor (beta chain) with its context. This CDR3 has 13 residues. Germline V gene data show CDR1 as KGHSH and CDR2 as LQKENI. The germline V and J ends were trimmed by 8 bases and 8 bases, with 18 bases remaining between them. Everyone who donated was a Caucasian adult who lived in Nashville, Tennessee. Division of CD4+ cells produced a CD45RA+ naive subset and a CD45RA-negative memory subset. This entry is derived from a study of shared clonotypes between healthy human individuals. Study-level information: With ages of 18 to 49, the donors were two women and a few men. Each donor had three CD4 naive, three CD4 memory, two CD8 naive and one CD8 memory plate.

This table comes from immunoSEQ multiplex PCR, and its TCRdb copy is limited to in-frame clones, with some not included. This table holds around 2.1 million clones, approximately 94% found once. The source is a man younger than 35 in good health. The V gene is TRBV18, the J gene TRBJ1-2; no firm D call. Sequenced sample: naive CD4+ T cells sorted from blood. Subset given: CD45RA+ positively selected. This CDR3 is CASPTWGSEGYTF. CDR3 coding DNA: TGTGCCAGCCCAACTTGGGGTTCCGAGGGCTACACCTTC. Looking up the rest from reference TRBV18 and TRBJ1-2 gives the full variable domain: NAGVMQNPRHLVRRRGQEARLRCSPMKGHSHVYWYRQLPEEGLKFMVYLQKENIIDESGMPKERFSAEFPKEGPSILRIQQVVRGDSAAYFCASPTWGSEGYTFGSGTRLTVV.